A single sample is the source of the 8 T cell receptor beta chains below, sequenced in a study of blood T cell repertoires in COVID-19 (dated by TCRdb to about 2020). Library method: the immunoSEQ multiplex PCR assay. TCRdb retrieved this table from immuneACCESS and kept in-frame rearrangements only. Not all clones are present; in checked studies, unresolved V genes account for under half, and no reason is known for the remainder. The sample yields more than 65,000 clones; under 80% were counted once. 28% of the sample lies in the top ten. The sequenced sample consisted of peripheral blood. Receptors were obtained from a woman older than 75 with active or convalescent COVID-19.

This rearrangement joins TRBV24-1 to TRBJ2-3, with D perhaps TRBD1 (5 bases). The germline V gene encodes CDR1 KGHDR and CDR2 SFDVKD. Deletions cut 0 bases from V and 4 bases from J, with 7 bases between. CDR3 length: 14 amino acids. CDR3 sequence: CATSDLQGSDTQYF. CDR3 bases: TGTGCCACCAGTGATTTGCAGGGTTCAGATACGCAGTATTTT.

The V gene is TRBV19, the J gene TRBJ2-7; 10 bases map to TRBD1. After removal of 3 bases from V and 7 bases from J, the junction contained 9 bases not matched to a gene. CDR3 length: 15 residues. Per the germline V gene, CDR1 is LNHDA and CDR2 is SQIVND (reference sequence). The chain's CDR3 is CASSIGGQGRREQYF. DNA of the CDR3: TGTGCCAGTAGTATCGGGGGACAGGGGAGGAGGGAGCAGTACTTC.

This rearrangement joins TRBV19 to TRBJ1-5, with 8 positions matching TRBD1. The CDR3 contains 14 residues. The V gene end was trimmed by 7 bases and the J gene end by 6 bases; junction bases not matched to a gene: 8. Germline V gives CDR1 LNHDA, CDR2 SQIVND (reference sequence). CDR3 sequence reads: CASMGQGASQPQHF. DNA of the CDR3: TGTGCCAGTATGGGCCAGGGGGCTAGTCAGCCCCAGCATTTT.

The table lists this clone with a few counts. The chain combines TRBV7-6 with TRBJ2-3, with TRBD2 as a possible D gene (7 bases). The CDR3 runs 13 residues. V shed 0 bases and J shed 9 bases, with 10 bases lying between them. Germline-derived CDR1 and CDR2 are SGHVS and FNYEAQ. This chain's CDR3 is CASSLAGGPTQYF. CDR3 sequence (DNA): TGTGCCAGCAGCTTAGCGGGGGGGCCAACGCAGTATTTT.

The chain links TRBV20-1 to TRBJ1-1; D is ambiguous. The CDR3 covers 11 residues. The germline V gene has CDR1 DFQATT and CDR2 SNEGSKA (reference sequence). V was cut by 6 bases and J by 5 bases, with 10 bases left in between. The CDR3, as DNA: TGCAGTGCAGGAGGAGGGACTGAAGCTTTCTTT. It translates to CSAGGGTEAFF.

The chain has TRBV6-5 and TRBJ1-6; 11 bases map to TRBD1. Per germline, CDR1 MNHEY and CDR2 SVGAGI. Germline trimming cut 6 bases from V and 10 bases from J; bases unmatched to any gene: 5. The CDR3 has 14 amino acids. The CDR3 sequence: CASSRGQGESPLHF. In nucleotides, the CDR3 is TGTGCCAGCAGCCGGGGACAGGGGGAATCACCCCTCCACTTT.

V gene TRBV6-2 or TRBV6-3 combines with J gene TRBJ1-5; no definite D call. Germline V gene lookup returns CDR1 MNHEY and CDR2 SVGEGT. V lost 2 bases to trimming and J lost 5 bases, with 10 bases between them. The CDR3 is made up of 14 amino acids. CDR3 sequence reads: CASSYDMGYQPQHF. In DNA, the CDR3 is TGTGCCAGCAGTTACGACATGGGTTATCAGCCCCAGCATTTT.

This clone has a single count. J is TRBJ2-7 and V is TRBV4-3, with D tentatively TRBD1 (6 bases). The germline V gene has CDR1 LGHNA and CDR2 YSLEER. The CDR3 is 14 amino acids. With 1 base removed from V and 3 bases from J, the gap between germline ends came to 10 bases. The CDR3 reads CASSQGRGNYEQYF. CDR3 coding DNA: TGCGCCAGCAGCCAAGGCAGGGGCAACTACGAGCAGTACTTC.